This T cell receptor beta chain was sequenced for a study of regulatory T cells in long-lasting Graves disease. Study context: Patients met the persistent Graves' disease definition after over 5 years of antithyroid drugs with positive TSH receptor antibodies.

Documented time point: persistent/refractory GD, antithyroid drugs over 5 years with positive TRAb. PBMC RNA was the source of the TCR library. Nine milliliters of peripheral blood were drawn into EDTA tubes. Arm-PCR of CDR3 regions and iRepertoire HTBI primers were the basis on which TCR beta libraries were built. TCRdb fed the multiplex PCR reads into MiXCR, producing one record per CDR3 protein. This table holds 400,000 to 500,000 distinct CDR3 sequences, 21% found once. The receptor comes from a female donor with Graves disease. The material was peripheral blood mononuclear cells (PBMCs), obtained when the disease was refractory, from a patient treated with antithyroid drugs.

In nucleotides, the CDR3 is TGCAGTGCTCAACCGCGGGGGGCAGGAGCTAACTATGGCTACACCTTC. This gives the protein CSAQPRGAGANYGYTF. The rearrangement links TRBV20-1 to TRBJ1-2, with TRBD1 as a possible D gene (6 bases). Trimming stripped 5 bases from V and 0 bases from J, with 19 bases between. CDR3 length: 16 residues. Germline loops: CDR1 DFQATT, CDR2 SNEGSKA (reference sequence).